Listed below are T cell receptor beta chains from one sample, sequenced in a study of somatic mutations in cytotoxic T cells in rheumatoid arthritis. Produced via immunoSEQ multiplex PCR; TCRdb's table is partial and in-frame only. The sample lists around 6,400 clones, 72% occurring once. The sample consisted of CD8+ T cells sorted from blood. These receptors all stem from a woman between 45 and 60 years old in good health. CDR3s leave out the opening cysteine and the closing phenylalanine or tryptophan. Size is omitted from some rows. Given values are once, few, many or a class for expanded clones.

few TRBV5-8 ASSRDSSEQY
NA TRBV18 ASSPRGAGGAYGYT
once TRBV5-1 ASSGAPGNQPQH
NA TRBV21-1 ASSAYRGLTYEQY
NA TRBV19 ASTGQGNQPQH
NA TRBV28 ASTPGGREGYT
NA TRBV2 ASRHTGSNYGYT
once TRBV10-2 ASQTGGVQDTQY
NA TRBV4-3 ASSQEPPRASGGLDTQY
NA TRBV18 ASSPPGGVDTEAF
few TRBV4-1 ASSQEKGAGYGYT
NA TRBV27 ASSISTDSYNSPLH
NA TRBV7-2 ASSLASPTGYGTEAF
NA TRBV9 ASSVAPGGNEQY
NA TRBV7-9 ASSGRDRGSYNEQF
NA TRBV6-5 ASSLNRDSPLH
NA TRBV12-5 ASGSRDFSYNEQF
NA TRBV13 ASSLGGTSGGYEQY
once TRBV11-2 ASSSTGPWETQY
NA TRBV6-6 ASSYRTGHSNQPQH
medium-sized TRBV2 ASSEEGGQYEQY
NA TRBV6-1 ASSEFMGQGAEEQF
NA TRBV7-9 ASSLGTGGNGYT
NA TRBV6-1 ASSWEGRANYGYT
once TRBV9 ASSSWVGGENEKLF
NA TRBV7-2 ASSPDSGGNTIY
NA TRBV6-1 ASSEASGTTDTQY
NA TRBV6-6 ASSYSGAPDQPQH
NA TRBV11-2 ASSTSGGLYEQY
once TRBV27 ASRGSYSNQPQH
NA TRBV4-1 ASSQGGGSSYNEQF
NA TRBV5-6 ASRLQGASTGELF
NA TRBV6-5 ASSSRRDRGPDEQY
NA TRBV29-1 SVGHPNTGELF
NA TRBV15 ATSREELTARRGEAF
few TRBV5-5 ASSLALRTGDNEKLF
NA TRBV19 ASSIVAGELGELF
NA TRBV4-1 ASSHDPGAGELF
NA TRBV6-4 ASSPGAGGGSYEQF
NA TRBV9 ASSVRATR
NA TRBV5-8 ASSLRDFKGNQPQH